Shown below are 17 T cell receptor beta chains from a single sample sequenced in a study of T cells in Graves' hyperthyroidism and ophthalmopathy. TCR beta CDR3 regions were amplified from RNA transcripts. A first-round RT-PCR of the TCR CDR3 used the HTBI primer set. TCRdb redid the calling of the multiplex PCR reads with MiXCR, one entry per CDR3 protein. The data contain over 350,000 distinct CDR3 sequences, roughly 14% of them singletons. Source material: blood. The receptors shown here come from a man aged 18 to 30 with Graves' ophthalmopathy.

The rearrangement links TRBV12-3 or TRBV12-4 to TRBJ2-1, with D possibly being TRBD1 (6 bases). V gave up 2 bases and J gave up 11 bases, with 10 bases separating them. CDR3 length equals 12 residues. CDR3 DNA sequence: TGTGCCAGCAGTTTAATGGGGGCTCAGCAGTTCTTC. It yields the protein CASSLMGAQQFF.

This rearrangement joins TRBV12-3 or TRBV12-4 to TRBJ2-2, with D uncertain. This CDR3 is built from 11 residues. V was cut by 5 bases and J by 6 bases, with 4 bases left in between. CDR3 loop: CASSQSGELFF. CDR3 bases: TGTGCCAGCAGTCAGTCCGGGGAGCTGTTTTTT.

About this clonotype: Mismatch with germline at one junction end may stem from a read error. The genes are TRBV7-7 and TRBJ2-2, with D maybe TRBD1 (6 bases). The CDR3 sequence is 19 residues long. Germline CDR1 and CDR2: SSHAT and FNYEAQ (reference sequence). The CDR3 bases are TGTGCTAGCAGCTCACCAGGGGAAAACCGTCGGGACGGCACCGGGGAGCTGTTTTTT. Translation: CASSSPGENRRDGTGELFF.

This clonotype was counted many times. The chain combines TRBV2 with TRBJ1-6, with D possibly being TRBD1 (5 bases). Germline assignment: CDR1 SNHLY and CDR2 FYNNEI. Trimming pared 3 bases from V and 11 bases from J, leaving 14 bases between. The CDR3 spans 14 residues. The CDR3 nucleotides are TGTGCCAGCAGTGAGGGACTTACCACAGCACCCCTCCACTTT. It specifies CASSEGLTTAPLHF.

The chain carries TRBV7-9 and TRBJ2-3; 13 bases are a match to TRBD2. J lost 2 bases, V lost 5 bases, and 10 bases had no gene match. The germline V gene has CDR1 SEHNR and CDR2 FQNEAQ (reference sequence). The length of the CDR3 is 18 residues. CDR3 region: CASSATGTSGAFTDTQYF. CDR3 bases: TGTGCCAGCAGCGCAACCGGGACTAGCGGGGCCTTCACAGATACGCAGTATTTT. The full variable domain, its missing parts supplied by reference TRBV7-9 and TRBJ2-3, is DTGVSQNPRHKITKRGQNVTFRCDPISEHNRLYWYRQTLGQGPEFLTYFQNEAQLEKSRLLSDRFSAERPKGSFSTLEIQRTEQGDSAMYLCASSATGTSGAFTDTQYFGPGTRLTVL.

This clonotype appeared a few times. The V and J genes are TRBV27 and TRBJ2-3; 12 positions agree with TRBD1. Trimming took 8 bases from V and 5 from J; bases not matched to a gene: 17. CDR3 length: 18 amino acids. Looked up from germline, CDR1 is MNHEY and CDR2 is SMNVEV (reference sequence). The DNA of the CDR3 is TGTGCCAGCTTGGCGGGACAGGGGGCCAGAAGACTTGGAGATACGCAGTATTTT. Translating it yields CASLAGQGARRLGDTQYF.

In its sample, this clonotype was seen a few times. The chain carries TRBV25-1 and TRBJ2-1; 11 nucleotides align to TRBD2. Germline V CDR1 and CDR2: MGHDK, SYGVNS. The V segment lost 4 bases and the J segment 6 bases; nucleotides outside the gene matches: 14. The CDR3 length is 18 residues. CDR3 nucleotides: TGTGCCAGCAGTGGGTTAACCACAACTAGCGGGAGCTCCAATGAGCAGTTCTTC. This translates into CASSGLTTTSGSSNEQFF.

The rearrangement joins TRBV11-2 to TRBJ2-2; 10 bases fit TRBD2. V was clipped by 2 bases and J by 6 bases; unmatched bases: 12. Germline lookup yields CDR1 SGHAT and CDR2 FQNNGV. The CDR3 runs 18 residues. The CDR3 protein is CASSLRRSSGRIPGELFF. The DNA of the CDR3 is TGTGCCAGCAGCTTAAGGAGGTCTAGCGGGAGAATACCCGGGGAGCTGTTTTTT.

V usage is TRBV12-3 or TRBV12-4 and J usage is TRBJ2-7, with TRBD2 matching 10 bases. V was pared by 4 bases and J by 7 bases, with 7 bases of the junction left unmatched. The CDR3 length is 14 residues. The CDR3 sequence: CASSSPGLATEQYF. Here the CDR3 DNA reads TGTGCCAGCAGTTCCCCGGGACTAGCGACTGAGCAGTACTTC.

This clonotype was counted only a few times. A much larger clone lies a single base off, so this may be a read error. The chain combines TRBV12-3 or TRBV12-4 with TRBJ1-5; tentatively, D is TRBD1 (5 bases). V was clipped by 5 bases and J by 7 bases, with 21 bases between them. This CDR3 is built from 16 residues. DNA of the CDR3: TGTGCCAGCAGTGACTTGGGACGGGGAGATTACCAGCCCCAGCATTTT. It specifies CASSDLGRGDYQPQHF.

The table lists this clonotype with many counts. The genes are TRBV7-8 and TRBJ2-7; the D gene is possibly TRBD2 (5 bases). CDR3 size: 12 residues. V lost 1 base and J 9 bases, leaving 10 bases between the germline ends. Germline V gene sequence: CDR1 SGHVS, CDR2 FQNEAQ. The CDR3 DNA reads TGTGCCAGCAGCTTAGTCCAGACTACGCAGTACTTC. Amino acids: CASSLVQTTQYF.

In its sample, this clonotype was seen a few times. The CDR3 loop is CATSGRDRGDTEAFF. In DNA form, the CDR3 reads TGTGCCACCAGTGGGAGAGACAGGGGGGACACTGAAGCTTTCTTT. V gene TRBV11-2 combines with J gene TRBJ1-1, with 9 bases aligning to TRBD1. V lost 10 bases to trimming and J lost 3 bases; unmatched junction nucleotides: 12. Germline V gene sequence: CDR1 SGHAT, CDR2 FQNNGV. The CDR3 is made up of 15 amino acids.

This clonotype was detected many times. This rearrangement joins TRBV5-5 to TRBJ2-1, with 7 bases aligning to TRBD2. V trimming: 4 bases; J trimming: 4 bases; junction bases outside the gene matches: 5. From germline, CDR1 is SGHKS and CDR2 YYEKEE (reference sequence). CDR3 length: 14 residues. CDR3 residues: CASSLYSGYNEQFF. The CDR3 DNA reads TGTGCCAGCAGCCTTTATAGCGGGTACAATGAGCAGTTCTTC.

This clonotype was picked up many times. This chain joins TRBV15 and TRBJ2-7; 10 bases are a match to TRBD2. The CDR3 contains 15 residues. Losses at the gene ends were 3 bases for V and 2 bases for J; bases not matched to a gene: 4. The germline V gene encodes CDR1 LNHNV and CDR2 YYDKDF (reference sequence). The CDR3 protein is CATSSGTSEAYEQYF. The CDR3 DNA sequence: TGTGCCACCAGCAGTGGGACTAGCGAAGCCTACGAGCAGTACTTC. Variable domain in full (rest from reference TRBV15 and TRBJ2-7): DAMVIQNPRYQVTQFGKPVTLSCSQTLNHNVMYWYQQKSSQAPKLLFHYYDKDFNNEADTPDNFQSRRPNTSFCFLDIRSPGLGDTAMYLCATSSGTSEAYEQYFGPGTRLTVT.

In nucleotides, the CDR3 is TGTGCCAGCATGCTTCAGGGTGAGGCGAACACTGAAGCTTTCTTT. Its translation: CASMLQGEANTEAFF. The chain is built from TRBV12-3 or TRBV12-4 and TRBJ1-1, with a weak D call TRBD1 (5 bases). This CDR3 comprises 15 residues. Trimming stripped 7 bases from V and 1 base from J, with 16 bases between.

This chain uses TRBV18 with TRBJ2-5, with 7 bases identical to TRBD2. Germline loops: CDR1 KGHSH, CDR2 LQKENI. This CDR3 comprises 15 residues. V was pared by 1 base and J by 1 base, with 3 bases of the junction left unmatched. This chain's CDR3 is CASSPLSSGQETQYF. Written as DNA, the CDR3 is TGTGCCAGCTCACCACTATCTAGCGGCCAAGAGACCCAGTACTTC.

This clonotype turned up a few times. A much larger clone differs from this one at a single base, so this may be a read error. This chain joins TRBV5-1 and TRBJ1-5, with a weak D call TRBD1 (6 bases). Trimming cost V 3 bases and J 8 bases, with 12 bases left between them. The CDR3 extends over 13 amino acids. Germline loops: CDR1 SGHRS, CDR2 YFSETQ. As DNA, the CDR3 is TGCGCCAGCAGCTCCGGGGGCTCGGAGCCCCAGCATTTT. It yields the protein CASSSGGSEPQHF.